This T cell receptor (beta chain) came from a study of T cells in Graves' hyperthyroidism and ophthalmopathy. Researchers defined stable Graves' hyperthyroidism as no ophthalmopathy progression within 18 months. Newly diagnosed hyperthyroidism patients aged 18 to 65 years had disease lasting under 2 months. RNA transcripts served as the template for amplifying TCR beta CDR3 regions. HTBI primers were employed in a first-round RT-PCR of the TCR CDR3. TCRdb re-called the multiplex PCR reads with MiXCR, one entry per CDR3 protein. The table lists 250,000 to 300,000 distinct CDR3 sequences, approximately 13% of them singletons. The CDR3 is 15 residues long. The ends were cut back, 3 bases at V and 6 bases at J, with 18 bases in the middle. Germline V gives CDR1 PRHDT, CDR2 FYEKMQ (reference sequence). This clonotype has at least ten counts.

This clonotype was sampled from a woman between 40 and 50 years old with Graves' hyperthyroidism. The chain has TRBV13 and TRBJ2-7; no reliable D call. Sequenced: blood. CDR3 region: CASSFSRSSLSEQYF. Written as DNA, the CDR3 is TGTGCCAGCAGCTTTAGTAGGTCTAGTTTGAGCGAGCAGTACTTC.